These T cell receptor beta chains were read from a single sample in a study of early T cells in non-severe SARS-CoV-2 infection. TCRdb fed the 5' RACE reads into MiXCR, producing one record per CDR3 protein. Among about 110,000 distinct CDR3 sequences, 9% to 13% were seen once, and the ten largest hold 3% to 3.5%. Source material: whole blood. All receptors derive from an adult who was a healthcare worker with PCR-confirmed SARS-CoV-2 infection or an uninfected control (not recorded which). CDR3s include the opening cysteine and the closing phenylalanine or tryptophan. The D gene is left open where the match is weak. Rows may omit the clone size; those that give it use once, few, many or a size class.

v_gene	d_gene	abundance	j_gene	CDR3nt	CDR3aa
TRBV18	NA	many	TRBJ2-6	TGTGCCAGCTCACCAGTCTTATCCCAGGGCCTGTCTTCCTCTGGGGCCAACGTCCTGACTTTC	CASSPVLSQGLSSSGANVLTF
TRBV5-1	TRBD1	many	TRBJ1-1	TGCGCCAGCAGCAACGAAGGACAGGGGGACACTGAAGCTTTCTTT	CASSNEGQGDTEAFF
TRBV9	NA	many	TRBJ1-5	TGTGCCAGCAGCGCGGACGGTCCCAATCAGCCCCAGCATTTT	CASSADGPNQPQHF
TRBV5-1	TRBD2	many	TRBJ2-1	TGCGCCAGCAGCTTGGATGGGACTACCTACAATGAGCAGTTCTTC	CASSLDGTTYNEQFF
TRBV9	NA	NA	TRBJ1-6	TGTGCCAGCAGCGTAGGGGTTGACAATTCACCCCTCCACTTT	CASSVGVDNSPLHF
TRBV20-1	TRBD2	NA	TRBJ2-7	TGCAGTGCTAGAGTCATTAGCGGGAAGCCTAGCGAGCAGTACTTC	CSARVISGKPSEQYF
TRBV30	TRBD1	few	TRBJ1-1	TGTGCCTGCAGGGACAGGGGGGAAGCTTTCTTT	CACRDRGEAFF
TRBV5-6	TRBD1	NA	TRBJ1-2	TGTGCCAGCAGCGTAGGGGACAGGGCGTATGGCTACACCTTC	CASSVGDRAYGYTF
TRBV12-3/TRBV12-4	TRBD1	NA	TRBJ1-6	TGTGCCAGCAGTTGGACAGGGGATTCACCCCTCCACTTT	CASSWTGDSPLHF
TRBV10-3	NA	NA	TRBJ2-1	TGTGCCATTCCCGGGCCCCGCCACAATGAGCAGTTCTTC	CAIPGPRHNEQFF
TRBV12-5	NA	many	TRBJ2-1	TGTGCTAGTGGAGGGAAAGGGGCCAATGAGCAGTTCTTC	CASGGKGANEQFF